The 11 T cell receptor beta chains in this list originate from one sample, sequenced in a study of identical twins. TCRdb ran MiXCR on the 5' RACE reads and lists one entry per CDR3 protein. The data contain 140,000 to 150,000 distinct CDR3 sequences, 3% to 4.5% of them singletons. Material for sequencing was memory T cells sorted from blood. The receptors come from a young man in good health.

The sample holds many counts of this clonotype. CDR3 coding DNA: TGTGCCACCAGTGAAAGACTAGCGGGAGTGATCGGGGAGCTGTTTTTT. It codes for CATSERLAGVIGELFF. J is TRBJ2-2 and V is TRBV24-1; 12 bases map to TRBD2. The CDR3 loop spans 16 amino acids. Germline values: CDR1 KGHDR, CDR2 SFDVKD. J gave up 7 bases and V 4 bases, and 6 bases lay outside the gene matches.

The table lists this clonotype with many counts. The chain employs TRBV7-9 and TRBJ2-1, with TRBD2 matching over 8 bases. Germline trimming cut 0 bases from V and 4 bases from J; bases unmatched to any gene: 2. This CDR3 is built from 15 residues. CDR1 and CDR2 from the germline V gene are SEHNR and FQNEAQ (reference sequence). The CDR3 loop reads CASSLARLAYNEQFF. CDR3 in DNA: TGTGCCAGCAGCTTAGCCCGACTAGCGTACAATGAGCAGTTCTTC.

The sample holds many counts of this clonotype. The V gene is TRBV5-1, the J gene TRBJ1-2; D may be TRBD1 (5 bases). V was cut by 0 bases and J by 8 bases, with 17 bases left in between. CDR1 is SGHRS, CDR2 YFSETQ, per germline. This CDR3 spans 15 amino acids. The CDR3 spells CASSLARQGRTGYTF. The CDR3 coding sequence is TGCGCCAGCAGCTTGGCCAGGCAGGGAAGGACAGGCTACACCTTC. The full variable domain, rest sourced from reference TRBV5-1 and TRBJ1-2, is KAGVTQTPRYLIKTRGQQVTLSCSPISGHRSVSWYQQTPGQGLQFLFEYFSETQRNKGNFPGRFSGRQFSNSRSEMNVSTLELGDSALYLCASSLARQGRTGYTFGSGTRLTVV.

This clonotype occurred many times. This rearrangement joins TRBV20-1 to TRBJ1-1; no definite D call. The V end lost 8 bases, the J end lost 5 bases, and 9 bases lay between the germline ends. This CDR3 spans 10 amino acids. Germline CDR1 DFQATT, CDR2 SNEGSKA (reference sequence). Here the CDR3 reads CSTVGTEAFF. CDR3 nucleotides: TGCAGTACCGTTGGGACTGAAGCTTTCTTT.

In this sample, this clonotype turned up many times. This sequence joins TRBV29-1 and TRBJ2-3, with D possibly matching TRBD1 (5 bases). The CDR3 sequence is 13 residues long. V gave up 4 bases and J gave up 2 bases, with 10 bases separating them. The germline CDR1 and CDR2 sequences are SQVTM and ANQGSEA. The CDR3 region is CSVAGQNTDTQYF. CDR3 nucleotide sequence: TGCAGCGTTGCAGGGCAGAACACAGATACGCAGTATTTT.

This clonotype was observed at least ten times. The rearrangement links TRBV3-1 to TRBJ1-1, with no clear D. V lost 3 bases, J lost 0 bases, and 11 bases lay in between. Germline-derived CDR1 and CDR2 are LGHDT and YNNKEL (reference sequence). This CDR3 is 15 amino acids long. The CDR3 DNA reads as TGTGCCAGCAGCCAGCACCAAGGCATGAACACTGAAGCTTTCTTT. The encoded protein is CASSQHQGMNTEAFF.

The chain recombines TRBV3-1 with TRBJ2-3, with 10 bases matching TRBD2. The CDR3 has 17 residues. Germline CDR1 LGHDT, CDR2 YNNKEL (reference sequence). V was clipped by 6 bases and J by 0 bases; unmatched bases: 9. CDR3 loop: CASRLSMTSGSTDTQYF. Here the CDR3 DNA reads TGTGCCAGCAGACTTTCAATGACTAGCGGGAGCACAGATACGCAGTATTTT.

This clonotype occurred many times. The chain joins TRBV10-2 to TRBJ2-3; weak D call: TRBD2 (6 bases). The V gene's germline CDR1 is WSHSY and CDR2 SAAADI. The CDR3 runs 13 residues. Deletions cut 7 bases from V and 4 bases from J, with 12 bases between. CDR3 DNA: TGCGCCAGCAATTCGGGAGAGGCAGATACGCAGTATTTT. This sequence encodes CASNSGEADTQYF.

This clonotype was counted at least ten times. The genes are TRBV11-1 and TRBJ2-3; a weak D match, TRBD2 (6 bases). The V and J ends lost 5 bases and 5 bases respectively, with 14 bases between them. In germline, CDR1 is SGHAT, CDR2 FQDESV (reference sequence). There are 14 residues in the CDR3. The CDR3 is CASSPGVQGDTQYF. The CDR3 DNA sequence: TGTGCCAGCAGCCCGGGGGTCCAGGGAGATACGCAGTATTTT.

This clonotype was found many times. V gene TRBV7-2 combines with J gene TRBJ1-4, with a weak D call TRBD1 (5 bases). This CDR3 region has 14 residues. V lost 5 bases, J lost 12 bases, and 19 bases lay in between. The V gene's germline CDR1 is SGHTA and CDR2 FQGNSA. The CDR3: CASSPRWGQGELFF. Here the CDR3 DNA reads TGTGCCAGCAGCCCCCGTTGGGGCCAGGGAGAACTGTTTTTT.

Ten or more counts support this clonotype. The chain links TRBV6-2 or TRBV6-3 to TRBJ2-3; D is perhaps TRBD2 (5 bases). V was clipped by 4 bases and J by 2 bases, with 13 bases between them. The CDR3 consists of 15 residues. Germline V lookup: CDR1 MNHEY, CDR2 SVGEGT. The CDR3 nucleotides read TGTGCCAGCAGTTTACGGAGCGGAGTCACAGATACGCAGTATTTT. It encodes CASSLRSGVTDTQYF.